The clone carrying this TCR beta chain has only a few counts. Germline V gives CDR1 MNHNY, CDR2 SVGAGI (reference sequence). Trimming cost V 2 bases and J 7 bases, with 8 bases left between them. CDR3 length: 13 residues. The library targeted TCRbeta and was prepared with unique molecular identifiers. TCRdb ran MiXCR on the PCR reads and lists one entry per CDR3 protein. Here the sample spans roughly 350,000 distinct CDR3 sequences, around 10% being singletons. The sample originates from a study of T-cell reconstitution after alpha-beta-depleted transplantation in children. Material: PBMCs from the stem cell graft donor, obtained from the stem cell graft. The V gene is TRBV6-6, the J gene TRBJ1-4; perhaps TRBD1 as D (5 bases). The origin of this receptor is a human donor who donated a stem cell graft to a child with acute lymphoblastic leukemia. The CDR3 protein is CASSYRDSEKLFF. The CDR3 bases are TGTGCCAGCAGTTACCGAGACAGTGAAAAACTGTTTTTT.